The sequence of this T cell receptor (beta chain) was determined in a study of OX40 agonist ivuxolimab in advanced cancers. Across the whole study: Earlier anti-PD-1, anti-PD-L1 or anti-CTLA-4 therapy was permitted; around 40% had received some. Broader study findings: Still undetermined is the antigen specificity of the expanded peripheral T cells.

The table lists this clone with a few counts. As yet, its antigen is unknown. Using immunoSEQ multiplex PCR, the repertoire was profiled, and TCRdb retains in-frame clones only, with some absent. This table holds roughly 18,000 clones, 55% to 75% found once. This CDR3 is built from 17 residues. Germline lookup yields CDR1 SGHDT and CDR2 YYEEEE. V shed 2 bases and J 8 bases; nucleotides not matched to a gene: 15. This receptor was obtained from an adult with an advanced solid tumor such as melanoma, head and neck, liver or kidney cancer. The chain links TRBV5-6 to TRBJ2-1, with TRBD2 matching over 8 bases. The sample consisted of CD4+ or CD8+ T cells sorted from blood, taken in a trial of the OX40 agonist ivuxolimab. CDR3 sequence (DNA): TGTGCCAGCAGCTTCCTGCCAGCGGGGGTTAGGGGCGATGAGCAGTTCTTC. It specifies CASSFLPAGVRGDEQFF.